This T cell receptor beta chain was identified in a study of CD4 T cells in relation to SARS-CoV-2 and coronaviruses. As to this clone: Its antigen is unidentified.

Unexposed donor CD4+ T cells date from about 2011-2018, before the COVID-19 pandemic. Isolation of CD4+ T cells took place after about 9 days in culture. CDR1 is SGHDN and CDR2 is FVKESK in the germline V gene. V shed 0 bases, J shed 5 bases, and the junction held 18 bases outside the gene matches. This CDR3 has 21 residues. Generated by immunoSEQ multiplex PCR, the TCRdb table keeps only in-frame clones and is missing some. The sample lists roughly 21,000 clones, roughly three quarters seen once, with about 15% in the top ten. The material sequenced was CD4+ T cells from PBMCs, cultured in vitro. The chain is built from TRBV14 and TRBJ2-5, with 13 bases fitting TRBD2. This sequence originates from a human donor in good health. The CDR3 region has the DNA TGTGCCAGCAGCCAAGAAAGGACGATGTGGACCGGGACTAGCGGGAATGAGACCCAGTACTTC. Translating gives CASSQERTMWTGTSGNETQYF.